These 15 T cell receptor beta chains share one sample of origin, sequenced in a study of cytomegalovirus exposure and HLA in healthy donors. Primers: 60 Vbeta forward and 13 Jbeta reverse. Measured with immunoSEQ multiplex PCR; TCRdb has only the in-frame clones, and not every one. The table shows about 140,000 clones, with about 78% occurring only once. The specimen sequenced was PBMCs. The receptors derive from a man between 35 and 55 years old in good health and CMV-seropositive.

CDR3 protein: CASSYPPGAGYEQYF. The CDR3 DNA sequence: TGTGCCAGCAGTTACCCCCCAGGGGCAGGGTACGAGCAGTACTTC. The chain combines TRBV28 with TRBJ2-7, with D perhaps TRBD1 (6 bases). The CDR3 covers 15 residues. V gave up 4 bases and J gave up 4 bases, with 17 bases separating them. Germline assignment: CDR1 MDHEN and CDR2 SYDVKM.

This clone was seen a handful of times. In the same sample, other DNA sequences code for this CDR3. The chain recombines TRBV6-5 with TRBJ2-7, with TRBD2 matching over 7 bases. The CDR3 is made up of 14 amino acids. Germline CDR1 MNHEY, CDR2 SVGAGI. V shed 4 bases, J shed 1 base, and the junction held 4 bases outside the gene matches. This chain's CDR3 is CASSSTGLSYEQYF. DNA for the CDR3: TGTGCCAGCAGTTCAACGGGACTATCCTACGAGCAGTACTTC.

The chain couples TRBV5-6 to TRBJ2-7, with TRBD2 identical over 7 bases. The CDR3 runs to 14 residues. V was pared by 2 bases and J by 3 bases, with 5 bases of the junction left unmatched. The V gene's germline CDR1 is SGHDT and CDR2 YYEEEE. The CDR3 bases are TGTGCCAGCAGCTTCGGCGGGGGACGCTACGAGCAGTACTTC. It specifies CASSFGGGRYEQYF.

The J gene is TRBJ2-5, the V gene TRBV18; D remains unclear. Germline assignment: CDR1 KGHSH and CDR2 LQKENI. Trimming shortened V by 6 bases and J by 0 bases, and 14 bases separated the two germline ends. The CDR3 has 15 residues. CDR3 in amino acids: CASSQGEAYQETQYF. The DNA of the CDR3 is TGTGCCAGCTCGCAAGGAGAGGCGTACCAAGAGACCCAGTACTTC.

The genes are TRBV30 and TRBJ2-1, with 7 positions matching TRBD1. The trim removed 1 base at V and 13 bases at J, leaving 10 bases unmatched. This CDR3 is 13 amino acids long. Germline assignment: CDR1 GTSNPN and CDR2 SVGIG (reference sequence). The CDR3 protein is CAWSDGTARAQFF. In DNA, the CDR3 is TGTGCCTGGAGTGATGGGACAGCCAGGGCACAGTTCTTC.

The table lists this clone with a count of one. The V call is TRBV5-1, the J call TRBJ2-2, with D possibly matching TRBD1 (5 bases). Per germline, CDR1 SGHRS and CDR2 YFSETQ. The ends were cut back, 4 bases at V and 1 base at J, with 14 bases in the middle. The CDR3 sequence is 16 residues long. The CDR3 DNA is TGCGCCAGCAGCCCAGGAGACAGACAGAACACCGGGGAGCTGTTTTTT. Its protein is CASSPGDRQNTGELFF.

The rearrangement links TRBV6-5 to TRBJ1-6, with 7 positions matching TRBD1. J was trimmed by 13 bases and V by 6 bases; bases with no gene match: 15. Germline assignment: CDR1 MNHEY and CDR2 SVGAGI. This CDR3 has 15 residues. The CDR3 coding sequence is TGTGCCAGCAGCTTGGGACAGAATAGTTTTTGGCCCCTCCACTTT. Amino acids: CASSLGQNSFWPLHF.

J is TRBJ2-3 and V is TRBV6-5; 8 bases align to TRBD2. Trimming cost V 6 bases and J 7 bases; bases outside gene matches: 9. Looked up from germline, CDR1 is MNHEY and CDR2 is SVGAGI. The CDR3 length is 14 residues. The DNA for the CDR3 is TGTGCCAGCAGCCTCCGCGGGGGGAGTTATACGCAGTATTTT. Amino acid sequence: CASSLRGGSYTQYF.

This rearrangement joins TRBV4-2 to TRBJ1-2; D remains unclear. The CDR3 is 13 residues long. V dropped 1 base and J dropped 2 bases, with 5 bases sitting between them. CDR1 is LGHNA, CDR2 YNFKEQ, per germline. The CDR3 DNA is TGTGCCAGCAGCCAAGCATCCAACTATGGCTACACCTTC. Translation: CASSQASNYGYTF.

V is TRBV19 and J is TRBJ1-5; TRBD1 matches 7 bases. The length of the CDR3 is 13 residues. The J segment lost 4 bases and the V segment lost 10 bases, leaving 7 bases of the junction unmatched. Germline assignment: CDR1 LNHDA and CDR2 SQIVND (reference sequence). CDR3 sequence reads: CATGRDSNQPQHF. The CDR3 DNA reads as TGTGCCACCGGGAGGGACAGTAATCAGCCCCAGCATTTT.

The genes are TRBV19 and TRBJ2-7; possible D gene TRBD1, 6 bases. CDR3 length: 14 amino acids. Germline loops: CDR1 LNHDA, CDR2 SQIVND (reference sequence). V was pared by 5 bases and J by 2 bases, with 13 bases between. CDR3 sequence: CASSPRGGPYEQYF. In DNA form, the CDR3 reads TGTGCCAGTAGTCCTAGAGGGGGTCCCTACGAGCAGTACTTC.

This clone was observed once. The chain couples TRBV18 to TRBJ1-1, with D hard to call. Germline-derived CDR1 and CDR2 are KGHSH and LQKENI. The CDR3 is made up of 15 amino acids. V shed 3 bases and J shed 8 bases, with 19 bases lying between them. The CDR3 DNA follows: TGTGCCAGCTCACCGGGAGGCAGGTTTGAAACCGAAGCTTTCTTT. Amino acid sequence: CASSPGGRFETEAFF.

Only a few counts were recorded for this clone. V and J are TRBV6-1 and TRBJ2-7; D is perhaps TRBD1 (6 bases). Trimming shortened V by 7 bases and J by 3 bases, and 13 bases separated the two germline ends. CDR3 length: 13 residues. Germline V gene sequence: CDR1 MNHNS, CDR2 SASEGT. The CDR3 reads CASKTGPIYEQYF. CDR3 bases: TGTGCCAGCAAAACAGGGCCCATCTACGAGCAGTACTTC.

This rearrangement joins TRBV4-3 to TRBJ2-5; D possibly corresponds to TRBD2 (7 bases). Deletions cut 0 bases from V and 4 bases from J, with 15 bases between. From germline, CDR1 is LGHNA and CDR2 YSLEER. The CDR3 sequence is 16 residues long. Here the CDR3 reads CASSQDSAGALETQYF. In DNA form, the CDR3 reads TGCGCCAGCAGCCAAGACAGCGCGGGGGCCTTAGAGACCCAGTACTTC.

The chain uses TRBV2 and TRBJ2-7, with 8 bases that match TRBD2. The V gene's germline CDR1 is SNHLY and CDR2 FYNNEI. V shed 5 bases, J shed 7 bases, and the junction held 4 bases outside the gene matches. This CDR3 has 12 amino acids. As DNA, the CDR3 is TGTGCCAGCAGTATAGCGGGGAATGAGCAGTACTTC. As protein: CASSIAGNEQYF. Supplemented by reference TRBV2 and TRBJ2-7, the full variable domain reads EPEVTQTPSHQVTQMGQEVILRCVPISNHLYFYWYRQILGQKVEFLVSFYNNEISEKSEIFDDQFSVERPDGSNFTLKIRSTKLEDSAMYFCASSIAGNEQYFGPGTRLTVT.